One T cell receptor (beta chain) is described in this entry. This specimen comes from a study of T cells after somatic rescue of genetic block. The CDR3 length is 16 residues. The trim removed 1 base at V and 3 bases at J, leaving 6 bases unmatched. Germline loops: CDR1 SGDLS, CDR2 YYNGEE. Sequencing was performed with immunoSEQ multiplex PCR; in TCRdb, only in-frame clones are kept and a portion is missing. This table has roughly 15,000 clones, roughly three quarters appearing once. Material: peripheral blood mononuclear cells (PBMCs). The rearrangement uses TRBV9 and TRBJ2-3, with 9 bases aligning to TRBD2. The receptor was isolated from a boy between 10 and 17 years old. The chain's CDR3 is CASSVWRGGGTDTQYF. CDR3 nucleotide sequence: TGTGCCAGCAGCGTATGGCGGGGGGGCGGAACAGATACGCAGTATTTT.